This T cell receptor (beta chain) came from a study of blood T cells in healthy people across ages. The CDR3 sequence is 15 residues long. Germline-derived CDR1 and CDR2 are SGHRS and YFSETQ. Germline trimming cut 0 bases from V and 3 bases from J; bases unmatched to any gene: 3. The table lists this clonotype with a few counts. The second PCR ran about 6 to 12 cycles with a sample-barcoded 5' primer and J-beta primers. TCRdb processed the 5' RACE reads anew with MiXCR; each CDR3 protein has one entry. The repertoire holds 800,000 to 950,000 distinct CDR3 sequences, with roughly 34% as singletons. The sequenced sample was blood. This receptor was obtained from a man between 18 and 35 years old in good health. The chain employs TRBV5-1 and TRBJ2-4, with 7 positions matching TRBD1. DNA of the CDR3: TGCGCCAGCAGCTTGGGACAGGGTGGCAAAAACATTCAGTACTTC. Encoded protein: CASSLGQGGKNIQYF. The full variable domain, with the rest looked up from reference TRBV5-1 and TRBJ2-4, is KAGVTQTPRYLIKTRGQQVTLSCSPISGHRSVSWYQQTPGQGLQFLFEYFSETQRNKGNFPGRFSGRQFSNSRSEMNVSTLELGDSALYLCASSLGQGGKNIQYFGAGTRLSVL.